These 23 T cell receptor beta chains were all obtained from the same sample, sequenced in a study of beta chain features in type 1 diabetes. TCRB transcripts that were expressed got sequenced, as all of the isolated RNA had been reverse transcribed. Only in-frame clones appear in the TCRdb table, and some are missing; sequencing was by immunoSEQ multiplex PCR. The repertoire has about 360,000 clones, 10% to 15% of them found once; the top ten carry around 0.015%. Sequencing was performed on naive CD4+ T cells from blood. The receptors were sampled from a man younger than 35 in good health.

This clone was seen more than once but under ten times. The chain is built from TRBV11-2 and TRBJ2-3; D unresolved. V lost 0 bases, J lost 0 bases, and 10 bases lay in between. From germline, CDR1 is SGHAT and CDR2 FQNNGV. The CDR3 loop spans 16 amino acids. For the CDR3, the DNA is TGTGCCAGCAGCTTAGAGGTTGCGTCTAGCACAGATACGCAGTATTTT. Translation gives CASSLEVASSTDTQYF.

The CDR3 coding sequence is TGTGCCAGCAGCTTAAAAGGGGGCGGCGATGGCTACACCTTC. It codes for CASSLKGGGDGYTF. The chain employs TRBV7-3 and TRBJ1-2, with 7 bases aligning to TRBD1. With 1 base clipped from V and 6 bases from J, the junction kept 5 bases outside the gene matches. CDR1 and CDR2 (germline): SGHTA, FQGTGA. The length of the CDR3 is 14 residues.

The chain has TRBV18 and TRBJ1-6, with D possibly being TRBD1 (5 bases). CDR1 and CDR2 from the germline V gene are KGHSH and LQKENI. Trimming stripped 0 bases from V and 7 bases from J, with 7 bases between. This CDR3 region has 14 residues. The DNA for the CDR3 is TGTGCCAGCTCACCACCGGGACTGAATTCACCCCTCCACTTT. Translated: CASSPPGLNSPLHF.

This clone was picked up a small number of times. This sequence joins TRBV5-4 and TRBJ2-7; 7 bases align to TRBD2. Germline-derived CDR1 and CDR2 are SGHNT and YYREEE (reference sequence). The junction had 5 bases not matched to a gene; V was cut back by 0 bases and J by 2 bases. The CDR3 sequence is 15 residues long. The CDR3: CASSLELARTYEQYF. The CDR3 nucleotides are TGTGCCAGCAGCTTGGAACTAGCGAGGACCTACGAGCAGTACTTC.

A few counts support this clone. The chain recombines TRBV9 with TRBJ1-1, with 8 bases that match TRBD1. The V segment lost 7 bases and the J segment 3 bases; nucleotides outside the gene matches: 11. Germline lookup yields CDR1 SGDLS and CDR2 YYNGEE. The CDR3 sequence is 15 residues long. This CDR3 is CASSGGIQGDTEAFF. CDR3 bases: TGTGCCAGCTCGGGGGGAATACAGGGGGACACTGAAGCTTTCTTT. The full variable domain, its missing parts supplied by reference TRBV9 and TRBJ1-1, is DSGVTQTPKHLITATGQRVTLRCSPRSGDLSVYWYQQSLDQGLQFLIQYYNGEERAKGNILERFSAQQFPDLHSELNLSSLELGDSALYFCASSGGIQGDTEAFFGQGTRLTVV.

This clone was picked up a small number of times. V gene TRBV21-1 combines with J gene TRBJ1-2; the tabulated D call, TRBD1, remains unverified against the DNA. TRBV21-1 is noted as a pseudogene. This CDR3 is built from 16 residues. This CDR3 is CASSRDRAIPNYGYTF. CDR3 sequence (DNA): TGTGCCAGCAGCCGGGACAGGGCAATACCTAACTATGGCTACACCTTC.

The sample holds a few counts of this clone. This rearrangement joins TRBV7-3 to TRBJ2-3, with 12 bases lining up with TRBD2. Per germline, CDR1 SGHTA and CDR2 FQGTGA. This CDR3 is 17 amino acids long. With V trimmed by 5 bases and J by 4 bases, 10 bases remained unmatched. CDR3 in amino acids: CASSPPGTSGPADTQYF. CDR3 DNA: TGTGCCAGCAGCCCCCCCGGGACTAGCGGGCCGGCAGATACGCAGTATTTT.

The J gene is TRBJ1-2, the V gene TRBV5-6; the D gene is possibly TRBD1 (5 bases). This CDR3 has 14 residues. Trimming stripped 3 bases from V and 5 bases from J, with 14 bases between. Germline loops: CDR1 SGHDT, CDR2 YYEEEE. DNA of the CDR3: TGTGCCAGCAGCTCCGCAGGGACTTCTTATGGCTACACCTTC. Translated: CASSSAGTSYGYTF.

This clone has more than one count but fewer than ten. This chain connects TRBV10-3 to TRBJ2-2, with D possibly TRBD1 on 6 matching bases. The CDR3 has 13 amino acids. Looked up from germline, CDR1 is ENHRY and CDR2 is SYGVKD. With 10 bases removed from V and 3 bases from J, the gap between germline ends came to 12 bases. The CDR3 bases are TGTGCCACCGAACAGGGAGACACCGGGGAGCTGTTTTTT. Protein sequence: CATEQGDTGELFF.

There are a few counts of this clone. This sequence joins TRBV7-2 and TRBJ2-7, with D perhaps TRBD1 (6 bases). V shed 3 bases and J shed 2 bases, with 11 bases lying between them. The CDR3 runs to 14 residues. CDR1 and CDR2 from the germline V gene are SGHTA and FQGNSA. The CDR3 is CASSFSGTPYEQYF. CDR3 coding DNA: TGTGCCAGCAGCTTCTCCGGGACACCCTACGAGCAGTACTTC. The variable domain in full, completed from reference TRBV7-2 and TRBJ2-7, reads GAGVSQSPSNKVTEKGKDVELRCDPISGHTALYWYRQSLGQGLEFLIYFQGNSAPDKSGLPSDRFSAERTGGSVSTLTIQRTQQEDSAVYLCASSFSGTPYEQYFGPGTRLTVT.

The V and J genes are TRBV6-5 and TRBJ2-5; 9 nucleotides align to TRBD1. CDR1 MNHEY and CDR2 SVGAGI come from the germline V gene. The J segment lost 7 bases and the V segment lost 7 bases, leaving 4 bases of the junction unmatched. CDR3 length: 12 amino acids. CDR3 nucleotide sequence: TGTGCCAGCACCCCGGGACAGGGGACCCAGTACTTC. It specifies CASTPGQGTQYF.

The gene calls are TRBV2 and TRBJ2-5; D gene uncertain. CDR3 length: 12 amino acids. V lost 7 bases to trimming and J lost 10 bases, with 16 bases between them. Germline assignment: CDR1 SNHLY and CDR2 FYNNEI. This chain's CDR3 is CASTSREVFQYF. The CDR3 region has the DNA TGTGCCAGCACCTCTCGTGAGGTTTTCCAGTACTTC.

This clone was seen more than once but under ten times. V gene TRBV28 combines with J gene TRBJ2-3, with D possibly matching TRBD1 (6 bases). The V end was cut by 7 bases, the J end by 6 bases, with 20 bases between. The CDR3 consists of 15 residues. Germline assignment: CDR1 MDHEN and CDR2 SYDVKM. The CDR3 region has the DNA TGTGCCAGCACCAATGGGGGCCGCCGGGGCGATACGCAGTATTTT. Translating it yields CASTNGGRRGDTQYF.

This clone was seen more than once but under ten times. This sequence joins TRBV5-1 and TRBJ2-2; 7 bases map to TRBD1. The CDR3 spans 16 residues. The germline CDR1 and CDR2 sequences are SGHRS and YFSETQ. With V trimmed by 4 bases and J by 4 bases, 10 bases remained unmatched. The chain's CDR3 is CASSAPDRDVTGELFF. CDR3 in DNA: TGCGCCAGCAGCGCTCCAGACAGGGATGTCACCGGGGAGCTGTTTTTT.

The chain recombines TRBV6-5 with TRBJ1-2; 9 bases are shared with TRBD1. The CDR3 extends over 13 amino acids. Germline V gives CDR1 MNHEY, CDR2 SVGAGI. Germline trimming cut 5 bases from V and 3 bases from J; bases unmatched to any gene: 1. The CDR3 region is CASSRQGDYGYTF. In DNA form, the CDR3 reads TGTGCCAGCAGTCGACAGGGGGACTATGGCTACACCTTC.

This clone came up a few times. CDR3 sequence: CASSAIGTGYETQYF. In DNA form, the CDR3 reads TGTGCCAGCTCGGCAATCGGGACAGGGTACGAGACCCAGTACTTC. The chain recombines TRBV18 with TRBJ2-5, with TRBD1 matching over 9 bases. Germline CDR1 is KGHSH and CDR2 is LQKENI. CDR3 length: 15 residues. The V and J ends lost 6 bases and 5 bases, in that order; junction bases with no gene match: 10. Complete variable domain (other parts from reference TRBV18 and TRBJ2-5): NAGVMQNPRHLVRRRGQEARLRCSPMKGHSHVYWYRQLPEEGLKFMVYLQKENIIDESGMPKERFSAEFPKEGPSILRIQQVVRGDSAAYFCASSAIGTGYETQYFGPGTRLLVL.

This clone showed up just a few times. J is TRBJ2-5 and V is TRBV7-8; D is possibly TRBD1 (6 bases). Trimming stripped 4 bases from V and 4 bases from J, with 13 bases between. This CDR3 spans 14 amino acids. Germline values: CDR1 SGHVS, CDR2 FQNEAQ. DNA of the CDR3: TGTGCCAGCAGCTCTCGGACAGTTGGAGAGACCCAGTACTTC. The encoded protein is CASSSRTVGETQYF.

The chain recombines TRBV10-3 with TRBJ2-1; 7 nucleotides line up with TRBD2. Germline assignment: CDR1 ENHRY and CDR2 SYGVKD. Germline trimming cut 4 bases from V and 3 bases from J; bases unmatched to any gene: 9. The CDR3 loop spans 16 amino acids. CDR3 protein: CAISGGIAGVYNEQFF. The CDR3, as DNA: TGTGCCATCAGTGGGGGGATTGCGGGGGTCTACAATGAGCAGTTCTTC.

This clone was found a few times. This chain uses TRBV7-2 with TRBJ2-1; 10 nucleotides align to TRBD2. V was clipped by 3 bases and J by 6 bases; unmatched bases: 8. Germline CDR1 SGHTA, CDR2 FQGNSA. The CDR3 length is 16 residues. The chain's CDR3 is CASSFGPSGSINEQFF. CDR3 nucleotides: TGTGCCAGCAGCTTTGGGCCTAGCGGGAGTATCAATGAGCAGTTCTTC.

The CDR3 DNA reads as TGTGCCAGCAGTGAAGGAGGACTAGCGGGAGGTGGTGTTACCGGGGAGCTGTTTTTT. This codes for CASSEGGLAGGGVTGELFF. The V and J genes are TRBV6-1 and TRBJ2-2, with 14 positions matching TRBD2. The CDR3 length is 19 residues. Germline trimming cut 1 base from V and 5 bases from J; bases unmatched to any gene: 9. CDR1 is MNHNS and CDR2 is SASEGT in the germline V gene.

The V call is TRBV7-2, the J call TRBJ1-1, with 11 bases that match TRBD1. The germline CDR1 and CDR2 sequences are SGHTA and FQGNSA. V lost 3 bases to trimming and J lost 4 bases; unmatched junction nucleotides: 1. This CDR3 is built from 14 residues. The DNA for the CDR3 is TGTGCCAGCAGCTTTGGGACAGGGGGCACTGAAGCTTTCTTT. Translated, it gives CASSFGTGGTEAFF.

This clone came up a few times. Other DNA sequences in the same sample also yield this CDR3. The chain combines TRBV6-1 with TRBJ2-5; 8 bases are shared with TRBD2. Trimming took 7 bases from V and 1 from J; bases not matched to a gene: 2. Germline V gene lookup returns CDR1 MNHNS and CDR2 SASEGT. CDR3 length: 13 amino acids. CDR3 loop: CASNLAGQETQYF. Written as DNA, the CDR3 is TGTGCCAGCAATCTAGCGGGCCAAGAGACCCAGTACTTC.

V is TRBV5-1 and J is TRBJ2-7; tentatively, D is TRBD1 (6 bases). Germline values: CDR1 SGHRS, CDR2 YFSETQ. The CDR3 has 13 amino acids. The ends were cut back, 6 bases at V and 6 bases at J, with 16 bases in the middle. The CDR3 region has the DNA TGCGCCAGCAACGTTGGGGGCGCGGTCGAGCAGTACTTC. Protein: CASNVGGAVEQYF.